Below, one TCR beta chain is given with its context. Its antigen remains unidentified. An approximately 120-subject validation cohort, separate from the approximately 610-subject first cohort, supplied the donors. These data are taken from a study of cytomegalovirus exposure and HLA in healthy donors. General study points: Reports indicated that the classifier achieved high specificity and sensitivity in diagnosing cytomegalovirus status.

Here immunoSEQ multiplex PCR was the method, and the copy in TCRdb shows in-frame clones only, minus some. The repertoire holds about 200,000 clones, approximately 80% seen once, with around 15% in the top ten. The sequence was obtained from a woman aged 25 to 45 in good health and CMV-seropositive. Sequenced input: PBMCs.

The CDR3 region is CSVSTTGEVEKLFF. The CDR3 nucleotides read TGCAGCGTTTCAACTACGGGGGAGGTCGAAAAACTGTTTTTT. The J gene is TRBJ1-4, the V gene TRBV29-1, with D possibly being TRBD1 (5 bases). V lost 5 bases, J lost 8 bases, and 18 bases lay in between. The germline V gene encodes CDR1 SQVTM and CDR2 ANQGSEA. CDR3 length: 14 amino acids.